The T cell receptor beta chain described here comes from a study of vaccination and CD4 T cells after COVID-19. Across the whole study: Timing of post-vaccine sample collection was a median roughly 66 days after dose two, with a range of 14 to 241.

The assay that was used to sequence DNA from cultured CD4+ T cells was the Oncomine TCR Beta short-read assay. Each CDR3 protein is one row after TCRdb ran MiXCR on the PCR reads. Of about 7,700 distinct CDR3 sequences detected, about 61% appear once; the ten largest clones hold approximately 40%. This clonotype occurred a few times. Its antigen is unidentified. The V segment lost 5 bases and the J segment 3 bases; nucleotides outside the gene matches: 12. The germline V gene encodes CDR1 MNHEY and CDR2 SMNVEV (reference sequence). The CDR3 covers 17 residues. Stated treatment: roughly nine-day PBMC culture with coronavirus spike peptide pools or control peptides (ViraFEST assay).

This sequence joins TRBV27 and TRBJ2-2; TRBD1 agrees at 7 bases. The clonotype originates from a human donor who had recovered from COVID-19. Material: CD4+ T cells from blood, cultured in vitro. The CDR3 DNA reads TGTGCCAGCAGTCCCGAAACGGGACAGACTTACACCGGGGAGCTGTTTTTT. Translation gives CASSPETGQTYTGELFF.